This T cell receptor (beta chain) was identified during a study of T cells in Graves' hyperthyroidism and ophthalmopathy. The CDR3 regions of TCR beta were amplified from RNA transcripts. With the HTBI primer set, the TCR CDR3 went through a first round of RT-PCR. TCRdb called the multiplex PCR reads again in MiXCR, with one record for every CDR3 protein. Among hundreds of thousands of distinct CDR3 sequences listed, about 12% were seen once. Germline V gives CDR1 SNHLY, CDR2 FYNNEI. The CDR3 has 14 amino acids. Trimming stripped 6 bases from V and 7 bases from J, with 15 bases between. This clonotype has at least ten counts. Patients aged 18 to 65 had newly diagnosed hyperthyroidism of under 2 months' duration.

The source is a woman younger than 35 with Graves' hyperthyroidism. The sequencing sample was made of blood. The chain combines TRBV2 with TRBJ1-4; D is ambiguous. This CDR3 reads CASSPGQAFEKLFF. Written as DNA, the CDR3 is TGTGCCAGCAGCCCCGGGCAGGCTTTTGAAAAACTGTTTTTT.